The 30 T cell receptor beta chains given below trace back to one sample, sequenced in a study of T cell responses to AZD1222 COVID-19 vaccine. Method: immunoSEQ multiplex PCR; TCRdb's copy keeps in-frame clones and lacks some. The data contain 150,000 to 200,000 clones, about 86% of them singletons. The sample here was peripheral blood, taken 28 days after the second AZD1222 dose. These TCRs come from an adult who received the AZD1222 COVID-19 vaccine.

The CDR3 sequence is CASSPDRGWDYGYTF. The CDR3 DNA reads as TGTGCCAGCAGCCCCGACAGGGGATGGGACTATGGCTACACCTTC. V usage is TRBV6-5 and J usage is TRBJ1-2; 8 positions match TRBD1. The germline V gene encodes CDR1 MNHEY and CDR2 SVGAGI. The CDR3 is 15 residues long. The V segment lost 6 bases and the J segment 3 bases; nucleotides outside the gene matches: 9.

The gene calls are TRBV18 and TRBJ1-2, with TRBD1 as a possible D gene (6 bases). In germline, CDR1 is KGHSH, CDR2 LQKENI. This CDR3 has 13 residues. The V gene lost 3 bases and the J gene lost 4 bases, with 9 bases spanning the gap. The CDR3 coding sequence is TGTGCCAGCTCACCGGACAGCCCCTATGGCTACACCTTC. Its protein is CASSPDSPYGYTF.

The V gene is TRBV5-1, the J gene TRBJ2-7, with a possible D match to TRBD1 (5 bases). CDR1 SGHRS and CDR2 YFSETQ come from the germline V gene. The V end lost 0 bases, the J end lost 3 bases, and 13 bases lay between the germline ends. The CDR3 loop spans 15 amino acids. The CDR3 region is CASSLARETVYEQYF. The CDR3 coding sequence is TGCGCCAGCAGCTTGGCCAGGGAAACAGTCTACGAGCAGTACTTC.

The CDR3 region has the DNA TGTGCCAGCAGTGAAGGGCTGAGACTATTTAATTCACCCCTCCACTTT. Amino acid sequence: CASSEGLRLFNSPLHF. The chain couples TRBV6-1 to TRBJ1-6; D ambiguous. The length of the CDR3 is 16 residues. Trimming shortened V by 1 base and J by 6 bases, and 13 bases separated the two germline ends. Germline CDR1 reads MNHNS; CDR2 reads SASEGT.

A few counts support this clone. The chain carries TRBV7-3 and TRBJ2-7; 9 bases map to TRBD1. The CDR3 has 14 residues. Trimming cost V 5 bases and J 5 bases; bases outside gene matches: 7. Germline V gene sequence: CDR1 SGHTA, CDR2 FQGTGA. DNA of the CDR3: TGTGCCAGCAGCACAGGACAGGGGACCCACGAGCAGTACTTC. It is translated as CASSTGQGTHEQYF.

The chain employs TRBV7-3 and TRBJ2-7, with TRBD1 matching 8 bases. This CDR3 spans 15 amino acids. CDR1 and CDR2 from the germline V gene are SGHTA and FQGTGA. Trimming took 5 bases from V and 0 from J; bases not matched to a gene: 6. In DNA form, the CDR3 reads TGTGCCAGCAGCGGGCCCGGGACAGGCTCCTACGAGCAGTACTTC. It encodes CASSGPGTGSYEQYF.

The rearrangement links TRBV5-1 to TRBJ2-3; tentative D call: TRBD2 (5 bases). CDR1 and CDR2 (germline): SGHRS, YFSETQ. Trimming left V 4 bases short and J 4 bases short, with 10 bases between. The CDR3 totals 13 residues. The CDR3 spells CASSRAGADTQYF. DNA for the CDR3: TGCGCCAGCAGCCGTGCCGGGGCAGATACGCAGTATTTT.

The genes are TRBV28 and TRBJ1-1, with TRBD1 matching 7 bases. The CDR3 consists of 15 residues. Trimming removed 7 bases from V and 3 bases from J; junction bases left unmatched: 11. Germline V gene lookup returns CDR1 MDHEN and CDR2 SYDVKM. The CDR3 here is CASTPGTAGYTEAFF. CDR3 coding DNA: TGTGCCAGCACCCCGGGGACAGCCGGGTACACTGAAGCTTTCTTT. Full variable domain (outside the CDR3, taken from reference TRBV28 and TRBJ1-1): DVKVTQSSRYLVKRTGEKVFLECVQDMDHENMFWYRQDPGLGLRLIYFSYDVKMKEKGDIPEGYSVSREKKERFSLILESASTNQTSMYLCASTPGTAGYTEAFFGQGTRLTVV.

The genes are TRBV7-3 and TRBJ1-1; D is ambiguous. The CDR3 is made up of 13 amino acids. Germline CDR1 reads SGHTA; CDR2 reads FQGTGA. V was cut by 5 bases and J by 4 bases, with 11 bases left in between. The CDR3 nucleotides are TGTGCCAGCAGCCCCGGGGTGGGCACTGAAGCTTTCTTT. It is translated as CASSPGVGTEAFF.

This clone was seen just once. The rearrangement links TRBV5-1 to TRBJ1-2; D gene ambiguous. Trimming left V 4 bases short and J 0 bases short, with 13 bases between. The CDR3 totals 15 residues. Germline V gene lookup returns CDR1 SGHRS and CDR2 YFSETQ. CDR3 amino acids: CASSREGYSNYGYTF. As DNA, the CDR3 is TGCGCCAGCAGCAGAGAGGGCTATTCTAACTATGGCTACACCTTC.

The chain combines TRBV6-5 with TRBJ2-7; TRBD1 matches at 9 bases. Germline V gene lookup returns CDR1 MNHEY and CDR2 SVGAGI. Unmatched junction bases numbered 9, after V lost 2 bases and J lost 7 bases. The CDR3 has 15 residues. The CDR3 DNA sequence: TGTGCCAGCAGTTACACCGGAGACAGGGGGTTGGAGCAGTACTTC. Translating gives CASSYTGDRGLEQYF.

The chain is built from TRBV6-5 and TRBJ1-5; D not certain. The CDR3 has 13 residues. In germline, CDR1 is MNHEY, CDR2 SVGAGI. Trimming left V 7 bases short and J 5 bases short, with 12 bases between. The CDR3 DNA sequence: TGTGCCAGCACCCATGATCCGGATCAGCCCCAGCATTTT. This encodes CASTHDPDQPQHF.

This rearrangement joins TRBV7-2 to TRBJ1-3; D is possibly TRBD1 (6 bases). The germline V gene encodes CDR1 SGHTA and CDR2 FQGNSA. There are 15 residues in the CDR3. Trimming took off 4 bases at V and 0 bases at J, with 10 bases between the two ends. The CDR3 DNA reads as TGTGCCAGCAGCTCCAGAGGGGGCTCTGGAAACACCATATATTTT. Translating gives CASSSRGGSGNTIYF.

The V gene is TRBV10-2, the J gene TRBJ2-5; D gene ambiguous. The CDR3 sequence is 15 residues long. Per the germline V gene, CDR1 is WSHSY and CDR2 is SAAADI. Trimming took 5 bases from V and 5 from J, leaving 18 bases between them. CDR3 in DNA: TGCGCCAGCAGTTTCGGCGTGGCGCCGGCGGAGACCCAGTACTTC. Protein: CASSFGVAPAETQYF.

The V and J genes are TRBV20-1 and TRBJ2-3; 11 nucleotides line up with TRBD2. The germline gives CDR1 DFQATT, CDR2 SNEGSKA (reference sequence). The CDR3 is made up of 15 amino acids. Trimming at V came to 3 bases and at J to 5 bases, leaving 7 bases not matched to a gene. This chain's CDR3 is CSASELAGGLDTQYF. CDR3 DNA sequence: TGCAGTGCTAGTGAGCTAGCGGGGGGATTAGATACGCAGTATTTT.

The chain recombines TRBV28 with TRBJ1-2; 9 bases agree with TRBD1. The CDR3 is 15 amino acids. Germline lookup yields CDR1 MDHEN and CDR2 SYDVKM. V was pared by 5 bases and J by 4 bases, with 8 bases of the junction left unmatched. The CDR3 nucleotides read TGTGCCAGCAGTCCCCCCACAGGGGGCAGCTATGGCTACACCTTC. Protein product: CASSPPTGGSYGYTF.

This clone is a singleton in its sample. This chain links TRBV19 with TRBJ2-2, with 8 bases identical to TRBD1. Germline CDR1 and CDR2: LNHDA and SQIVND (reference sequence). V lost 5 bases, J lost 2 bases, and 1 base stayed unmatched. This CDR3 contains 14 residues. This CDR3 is CASSGQGNTGELFF. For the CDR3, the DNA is TGTGCCAGTAGTGGACAGGGAAACACCGGGGAGCTGTTTTTT.

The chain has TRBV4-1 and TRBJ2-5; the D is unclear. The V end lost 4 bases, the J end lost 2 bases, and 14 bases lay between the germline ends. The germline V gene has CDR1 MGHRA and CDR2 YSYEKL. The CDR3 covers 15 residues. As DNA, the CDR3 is TGCGCCAGCAGCCCGGACGGAACTTTACAAGAGACCCAGTACTTC. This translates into CASSPDGTLQETQYF.

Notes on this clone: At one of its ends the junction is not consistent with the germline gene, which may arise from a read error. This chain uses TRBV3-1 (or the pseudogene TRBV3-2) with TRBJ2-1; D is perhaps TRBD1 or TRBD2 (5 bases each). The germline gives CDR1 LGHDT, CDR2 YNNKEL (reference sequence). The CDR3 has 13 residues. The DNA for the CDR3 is TGTGCCAGCAGCCAAGATACGGGGACGCTGGGGCTCTTC. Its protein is CASSQDTGTLGLF.

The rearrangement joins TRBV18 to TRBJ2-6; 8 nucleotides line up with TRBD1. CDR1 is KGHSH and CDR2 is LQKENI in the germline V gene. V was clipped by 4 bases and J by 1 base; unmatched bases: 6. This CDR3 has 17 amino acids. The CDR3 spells CASSRAQGVSGANVLTF. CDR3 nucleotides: TGTGCCAGCTCACGAGCACAGGGGGTTTCTGGGGCCAACGTCCTGACTTTC.

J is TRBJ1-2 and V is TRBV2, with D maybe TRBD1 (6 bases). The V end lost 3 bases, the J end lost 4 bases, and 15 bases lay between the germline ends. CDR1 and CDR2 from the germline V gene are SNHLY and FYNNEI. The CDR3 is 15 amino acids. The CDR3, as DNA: TGTGCCAGCAGTGACCTTCGACAGGCAGCCTATGGCTACACCTTC. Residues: CASSDLRQAAYGYTF.

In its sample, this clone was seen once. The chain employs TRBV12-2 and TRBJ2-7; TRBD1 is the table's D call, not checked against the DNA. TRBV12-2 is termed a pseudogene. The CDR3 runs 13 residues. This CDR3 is CAPHIDRGSEQYF. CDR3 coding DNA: TGTGCACCTCACATCGACAGGGGGAGTGAGCAGTACTTC.

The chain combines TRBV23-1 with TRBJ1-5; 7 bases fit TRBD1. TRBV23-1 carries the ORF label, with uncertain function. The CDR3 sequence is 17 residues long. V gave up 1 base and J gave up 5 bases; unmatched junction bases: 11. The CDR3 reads CASSQFGQARGYQPQHF. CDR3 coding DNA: TGCGCCAGCAGTCAATTCGGACAGGCCAGAGGGTATCAGCCCCAGCATTTT.

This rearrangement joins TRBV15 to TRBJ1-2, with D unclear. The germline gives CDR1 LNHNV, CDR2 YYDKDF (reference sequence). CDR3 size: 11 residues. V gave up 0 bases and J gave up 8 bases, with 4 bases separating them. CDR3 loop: CATSRDSGYTF. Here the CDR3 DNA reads TGTGCCACCAGCAGAGATTCCGGCTACACCTTC.

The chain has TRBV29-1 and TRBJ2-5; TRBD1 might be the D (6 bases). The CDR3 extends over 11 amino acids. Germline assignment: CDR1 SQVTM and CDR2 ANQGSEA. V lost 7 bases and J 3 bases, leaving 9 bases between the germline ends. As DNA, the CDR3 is TGCAGCGCAACAGGGAAAGAGACCCAGTACTTC. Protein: CSATGKETQYF.

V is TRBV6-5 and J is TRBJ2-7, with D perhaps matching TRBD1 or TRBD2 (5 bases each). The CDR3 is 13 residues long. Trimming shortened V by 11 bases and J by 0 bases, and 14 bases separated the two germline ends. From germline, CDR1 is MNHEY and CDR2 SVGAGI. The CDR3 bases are TGTGCCTCGGCGTGGGGGTTCTCCTACGAGCAGTACTTC. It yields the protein CASAWGFSYEQYF.

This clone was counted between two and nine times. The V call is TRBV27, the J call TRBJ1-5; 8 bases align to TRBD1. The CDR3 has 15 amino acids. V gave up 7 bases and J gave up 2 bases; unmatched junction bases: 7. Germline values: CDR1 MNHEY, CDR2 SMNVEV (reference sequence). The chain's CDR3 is CASNPGGSRNQPQHF. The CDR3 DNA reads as TGTGCCAGCAACCCAGGGGGCAGCCGCAATCAGCCCCAGCATTTT.

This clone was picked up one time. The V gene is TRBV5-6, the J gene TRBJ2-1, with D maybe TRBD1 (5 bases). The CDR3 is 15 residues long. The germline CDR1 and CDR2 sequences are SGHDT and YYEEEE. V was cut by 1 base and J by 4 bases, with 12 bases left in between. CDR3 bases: TGTGCCAGCAGCTTGAGGCTGGCAGGGTACAATGAGCAGTTCTTC. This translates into CASSLRLAGYNEQFF.

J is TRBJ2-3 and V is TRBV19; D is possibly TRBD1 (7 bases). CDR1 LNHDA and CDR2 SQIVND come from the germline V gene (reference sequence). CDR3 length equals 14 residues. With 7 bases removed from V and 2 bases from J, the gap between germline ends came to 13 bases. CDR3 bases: TGTGCCAGTAAGAAGGAGGGGGCCACAGATACGCAGTATTTT. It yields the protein CASKKEGATDTQYF. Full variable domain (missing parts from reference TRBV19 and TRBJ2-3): DGGITQSPKYLFRKEGQNVTLSCEQNLNHDAMYWYRQDPGQGLRLIYYSQIVNDFQKGDIAEGYSVSREKKESFPLTVTSAQKNPTAFYLCASKKEGATDTQYFGPGTRLTVL.

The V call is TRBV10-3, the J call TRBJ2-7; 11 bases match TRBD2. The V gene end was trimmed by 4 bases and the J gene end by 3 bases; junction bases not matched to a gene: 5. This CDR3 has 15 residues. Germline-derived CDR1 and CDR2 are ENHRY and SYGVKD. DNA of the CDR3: TGTGCCATCAGTGGGGGGACTAGCGGTGGCTACGAGCAGTACTTC. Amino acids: CAISGGTSGGYEQYF.